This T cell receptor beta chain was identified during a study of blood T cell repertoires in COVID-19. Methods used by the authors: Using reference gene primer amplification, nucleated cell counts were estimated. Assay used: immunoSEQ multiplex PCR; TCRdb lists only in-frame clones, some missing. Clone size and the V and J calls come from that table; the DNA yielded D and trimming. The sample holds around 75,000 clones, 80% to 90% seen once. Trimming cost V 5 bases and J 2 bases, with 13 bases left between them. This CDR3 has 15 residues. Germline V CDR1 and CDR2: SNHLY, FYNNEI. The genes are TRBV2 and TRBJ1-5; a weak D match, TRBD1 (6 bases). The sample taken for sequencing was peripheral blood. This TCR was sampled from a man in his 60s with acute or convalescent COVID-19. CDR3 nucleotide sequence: TGTGCCAGCAGTCCTCCAGGGGCTCGCAATCAGCCCCAGCATTTT. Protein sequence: CASSPPGARNQPQHF. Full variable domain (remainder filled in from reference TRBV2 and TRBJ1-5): EPEVTQTPSHQVTQMGQEVILRCVPISNHLYFYWYRQILGQKVEFLVSFYNNEISEKSEIFDDQFSVERPDGSNFTLKIRSTKLEDSAMYFCASSPPGARNQPQHFGDGTRLSIL.